The 9 T cell receptor beta chains given below trace back to one sample, sequenced in a study of T cells expressing NK-cell markers. TCRdb reprocessed the 5' RACE reads and reports one entry per CDR3 protein, with no DNA. This listing includes 550,000 to 600,000 distinct CDR3 sequences. Sequenced material: blood T cells: a sorted CD56 or NKG2C T cell subset, CD4+ or CD8+ T cells, or bulk PBMC T cells (not recorded which). Receptors originate from a man aged 18 to 30 in good health.

V gene TRBV12-3 or TRBV12-4 combines with J gene TRBJ2-7; no DNA is available, so the TRBD2 call from TCRdb remains unchecked. The CDR3 runs to 15 residues. The chain's CDR3 is CASSLMRGRVFEQYF.

The chain joins TRBV20-1 to TRBJ1-1. This CDR3 has 13 residues. Germline assignment: CDR1 DFQATT and CDR2 SNEGSKA (reference sequence). The chain's CDR3 is CRTTNRGNTEAFF.

V is TRBV24-1 and J is TRBJ2-1; TCRdb gives TRBD1 as the D gene, but with no DNA this cannot be confirmed. Germline assignment: CDR1 KGHDR and CDR2 SFDVKD. The CDR3 consists of 16 residues. CDR3 amino acids: CATSDLRLQGTNEQFF.

The J gene is TRBJ2-1, the V gene TRBV5-6. The length of the CDR3 is 17 residues. Germline CDR1 is SGHDT and CDR2 is YYEEEE. CDR3 sequence reads: CASRFEVDGSSYNEQFF. Full variable domain (rest looked up from reference TRBV5-6 and TRBJ2-1): DAGVTQSPTHLIKTRGQQVTLRCSPKSGHDTVSWYQQALGQGPQFIFQYYEEEERQRGNFPDRFSGHQFPNYSSELNVNALLLGDSALYLCASRFEVDGSSYNEQFFGPGTRLTVL.

The V and J genes are TRBV11-1 and TRBJ2-6. CDR3 length: 16 amino acids. CDR1 and CDR2 (germline): SGHAT, FQDESV (reference sequence). The CDR3 sequence: CATPSAGNSGANVLTF.

The chain links TRBV5-1 to TRBJ1-2; the D call from TCRdb, TRBD1, cannot be confirmed without DNA. Germline lookup yields CDR1 SGHRS and CDR2 YFSETQ. This CDR3 contains 14 residues. The CDR3 region is CASSGPGTRDGYTF.

The chain uses TRBV20-1 and TRBJ2-7; TCRdb calls TRBD2, which cannot be checked without DNA. Per the germline V gene, CDR1 is DFQATT and CDR2 is SNEGSKA (reference sequence). The CDR3 runs to 13 residues. The CDR3 protein is CSAIKRATYEQYF.

The chain joins TRBV20-1 to TRBJ2-3; TCRdb's assignment of TRBD2 cannot be checked, as there is no DNA. Germline assignment: CDR1 DFQATT and CDR2 SNEGSKA (reference sequence). CDR3 length: 14 residues. CDR3 protein: CSGGAGGFPDTQYF.

V usage is TRBV5-6 and J usage is TRBJ2-7; checking the TCRdb D call of TRBD1 is not possible without DNA. CDR1 is SGHDT, CDR2 YYEEEE, per germline. The CDR3 is 13 residues long. The CDR3 protein is CASSLGGTGEQYF.